The subject of this entry is one TCR beta chain. Its antigen is not known. The sample originates from a study of cytomegalovirus exposure and HLA in healthy donors. Study-wide points: Most of the CMV-associated TCR beta chains (in a later analysis) appeared to be HLA-restricted.

V was shortened by 5 bases and J by 2 bases, with 7 bases between the two germline ends. This CDR3 has 13 amino acids. Per the germline V gene, CDR1 is SNHLY and CDR2 is FYNNEI. PCR involved 60 Vbeta and 13 Jbeta primers. Sequenced by immunoSEQ multiplex PCR; TCRdb stores in-frame clones only, minus some. Of about 190,000 clones in the sample, over 70% were seen once. The V gene is TRBV2, the J gene TRBJ1-3, with a weak D call TRBD1 (5 bases). The receptor was derived from a boy younger than 10 in good health and CMV-seronegative. The sample consisted of PBMCs. This CDR3 is CASSPRAGNTIYF. The CDR3 DNA reads as TGTGCCAGCAGTCCCAGGGCTGGAAACACCATATATTTT.